The TCR beta chain under discussion was sequenced for a study of Ad26.COV2.S vaccination and SARS-CoV-2 variants. Study in general: Donor joined the COV1001 Ad26.COV2.S trial arm. Once, or twice with 56 days between doses, Ad26.COV2.S was given intramuscularly.

Described treatment: some 20 received Ad26.COV2.S at low or high dose, single or two shots; 5 received placebo; per-sample allocation not given. Samples came from day 63 after the first vaccine or placebo injection. Using immunoSEQ multiplex PCR, the repertoire was profiled, and TCRdb retains in-frame clones only, with some absent. Of about 420,000 clones in the sample, around 87% are singletons; the top ten hold roughly 4%. On this clone itself: Its antigen is not known.

Study conclusions and caveats: Those who received the vaccine showed greater spike-specific TCR breadth than those given placebo.

The sequences come from peripheral blood, collected in a trial of Ad26.COV2.S vaccine versus placebo. The TCR sequence derives from a person between 18 and 65 years old who received the Ad26.COV2.S COVID-19 vaccine or a placebo.

CDR3: CASSLRTMYTGELFF. Written as DNA, the CDR3 is TGTGCCAGCAGCTTAAGGACTATGTACACCGGGGAGCTGTTTTTT. The gene calls are TRBV13 and TRBJ2-2; tentative D call: TRBD2 (6 bases). Trimming cost V 2 bases and J 3 bases, with 10 bases left between them. CDR1 is PRHDT and CDR2 is FYEKMQ in the germline V gene (reference sequence). The CDR3 contains 15 residues. Together with reference TRBV13 and TRBJ2-2, the CDR3 gives the full variable domain: AAGVIQSPRHLIKEKRETATLKCYPIPRHDTVYWYQQGPGQDPQFLISFYEKMQSDKGSIPDRFSAQQFSDYHSELNMSSLELGDSALYFCASSLRTMYTGELFFGEGSRLTVL.